The 11 T cell receptor beta chains given below trace back to one sample, sequenced in a study of blood T cells in healthy people across ages (dated by TCRdb to between 2014 and 2017). The library was produced with 5' RACE. Sequencing was carried out with an Illumina HiSeq 2500. A second roughly 7 to 12 cycle PCR used a sample-barcoded 5' primer and a J-beta primer mix. TCRdb reanalyzed the raw reads on its own, using fastp at Q25 for trimming and MiXCR for clone calling, and kept in-frame beta chains. Identical CDR3 protein sequences are pooled into one entry, listed with their most common genes and DNA. The sample includes approximately 580,000 distinct CDR3 sequences, with approximately 25% observed a single time. Of the sample, roughly 9.4% falls within the top ten clones. The same specimen was also included in a second study, on T cells of mothers and their children.

The sample consisted of blood. These receptors were obtained from a boy between 10 and 17 years old in good health.

This clonotype was detected only a few times. The rearrangement joins TRBV7-2 to TRBJ2-7; D is uncertain. Trimming took off 5 bases at V and 5 bases at J, with 13 bases between the two ends. This CDR3 spans 13 amino acids. CDR1 is SGHTA and CDR2 is FQGNSA in the germline V gene. The CDR3 coding sequence is TGTGCCAGCAGCCCTCAACGGACCGACGAGCAGTACTTC. Protein: CASSPQRTDEQYF.

The chain employs TRBV20-1 and TRBJ2-4; 7 positions agree with TRBD1. Germline CDR1 DFQATT, CDR2 SNEGSKA (reference sequence). With 5 bases clipped from V and 0 bases from J, the junction kept 10 bases outside the gene matches. The CDR3 is 16 residues long. CDR3 amino acids: CSAGGQAEIAKNIQYF. In nucleotides, the CDR3 is TGCAGTGCTGGCGGACAGGCCGAAATAGCCAAAAACATTCAGTACTTC.

In this sample, this clonotype turned up a few times. In this CDR3 the conserved last residue, phenylalanine or tryptophan, is missing, so a read error is likely. The rearrangement uses TRBV7-8 and TRBJ2-4; the D is unclear. The CDR3 spans 14 residues. The germline V gene has CDR1 SGHVS and CDR2 FQNEAQ. The V end was cut by 5 bases, the J end by 0 bases, with 8 bases between. The chain's CDR3 is CASSTPLAKNIQYL. CDR3 bases: TGTGCCAGCAGCACCCCTCTAGCCAAAAACATTCAGTACCTC.

The chain has TRBV5-1 and TRBJ2-1; TRBD2 aligns across 15 bases. Germline loops: CDR1 SGHRS, CDR2 YFSETQ. The CDR3 covers 18 residues. Losses at the gene ends were 4 bases for V and 8 bases for J; bases not matched to a gene: 13. CDR3 sequence (DNA): TGCGCCAGCAGCCCGGGGGGACTAGCGGGAGGATCGATCGATGAGCAGTTCTTC. This translates into CASSPGGLAGGSIDEQFF.

The chain carries TRBV18 and TRBJ2-7, with TRBD1 identical over 7 bases. The V gene's germline CDR1 is KGHSH and CDR2 LQKENI. With V trimmed by 0 bases and J by 5 bases, 10 bases remained unmatched. This CDR3 region has 16 residues. The CDR3 region is CASSPPLGQGENEQYF. CDR3 DNA: TGTGCCAGCTCACCACCATTAGGCCAGGGGGAAAACGAGCAGTACTTC. Complete variable domain (other parts from reference TRBV18 and TRBJ2-7): NAGVMQNPRHLVRRRGQEARLRCSPMKGHSHVYWYRQLPEEGLKFMVYLQKENIIDESGMPKERFSAEFPKEGPSILRIQQVVRGDSAAYFCASSPPLGQGENEQYFGPGTRLTVT.

About this clonotype: This may come from a read error, since a much larger clone is one base off. The CDR3 protein is CSARTSGRSSYNEQFF. The DNA for the CDR3 is TGCAGCGCGAGGACTAGCGGGAGGAGCTCCTACAATGAGCAGTTCTTC. The V and J genes are TRBV29-1 and TRBJ2-1; 14 nucleotides align to TRBD2. CDR1 and CDR2 from the germline V gene are SQVTM and ANQGSEA. V gave up 7 bases and J gave up 0 bases; unmatched junction bases: 5. This CDR3 region has 16 residues.

The V gene is TRBV27, the J gene TRBJ2-5; the D gene is possibly TRBD2 (6 bases). Trimming removed 4 bases at V and 4 bases at J, with 10 bases between. Germline CDR1 reads MNHEY; CDR2 reads SMNVEV (reference sequence). The CDR3 totals 13 residues. The CDR3, as DNA: TGTGCCAGCAGTTCGGCGGAGGGAGAGACCCAGTACTTC. This encodes CASSSAEGETQYF.

This clonotype has more than one count but fewer than ten. V gene TRBV12-3 or TRBV12-4 combines with J gene TRBJ2-7, with D unresolved. This CDR3 comprises 10 residues. V lost 8 bases to trimming and J lost 7 bases, with 9 bases between them. The CDR3 coding sequence is TGTGCCAGCGGGTCTCATGAGCAGTACTTC. Its translation is CASGSHEQYF.

The sample holds a few counts of this clonotype. The chain recombines TRBV6-6 with TRBJ2-7; TRBD1 is a possible D gene (6 bases). This CDR3 is 14 amino acids long. The germline V gene encodes CDR1 MNHNY and CDR2 SVGAGI (reference sequence). V lost 2 bases and J 2 bases, leaving 10 bases between the germline ends. The CDR3, as DNA: TGTGCCAGCAGTTACGGGGCAGGGGCCTACGAGCAGTACTTC. Translated, it gives CASSYGAGAYEQYF.

The genes are TRBV20-1 and TRBJ2-5, with D uncertain. The assigned J gene may be wrong: the sequence end matches TRBJ2-7 better. Germline assignment: CDR1 DFQATT and CDR2 SNEGSKA (reference sequence). The CDR3 runs 13 residues. CDR3 amino acids: CSASSFNSYEQYF. The CDR3 nucleotides read TGCAGTGCTAGTAGTTTCAACTCCTACGAGCAGTACTTC.

The chain links TRBV6-4 to TRBJ2-1; 8 bases agree with TRBD2. The end of the DNA fits TRBJ2-7 better, so the J call may be wrong. CDR1 is MRHNA and CDR2 is SNTAGT in the germline V gene. The CDR3 is 17 residues long. CDR3 residues: CASSDFVSGDRSYEQYF. Written as DNA, the CDR3 is TGTGCCAGCAGTGACTTCGTTAGCGGGGACCGATCCTACGAGCAGTACTTC.